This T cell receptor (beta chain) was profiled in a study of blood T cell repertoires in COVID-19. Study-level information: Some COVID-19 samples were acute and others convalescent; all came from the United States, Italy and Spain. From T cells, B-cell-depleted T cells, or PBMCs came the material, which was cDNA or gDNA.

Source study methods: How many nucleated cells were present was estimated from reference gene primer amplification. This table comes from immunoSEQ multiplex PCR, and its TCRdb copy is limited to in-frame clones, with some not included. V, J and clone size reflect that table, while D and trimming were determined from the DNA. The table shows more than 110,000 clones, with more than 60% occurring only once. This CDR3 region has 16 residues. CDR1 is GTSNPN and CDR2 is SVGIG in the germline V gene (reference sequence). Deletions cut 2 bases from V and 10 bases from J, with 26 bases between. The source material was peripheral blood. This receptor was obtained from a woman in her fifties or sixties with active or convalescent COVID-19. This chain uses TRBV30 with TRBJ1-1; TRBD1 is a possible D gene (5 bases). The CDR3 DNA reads TGTGCCTGGAGTTCATTGGGGTTGAGGGTGTACGGGGGAGCTTTCTTT. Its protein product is CAWSSLGLRVYGGAFF.